This T cell receptor beta chain was sequenced during a study of cytomegalovirus exposure and HLA in healthy donors. Study in general: A data release that came early held 75 million to 85 million unique TCRs from HLA-typed donors. Study findings and constraints: The authors excluded some V segments, including TRBV6-2 and TRBV6-3, as indistinguishable.

PCR amplification relied on 60 Vbeta primers (plus 13 Jbeta primers). Here immunoSEQ multiplex PCR was the method, and the copy in TCRdb shows in-frame clones only, minus some. The data hold roughly 200,000 clones, with approximately 85% observed a single time. This clone was observed a single time. Its antigen is still unknown. J gave up 5 bases and V 5 bases, and 2 bases lay outside the gene matches. This CDR3 is 14 amino acids long. Germline lookup yields CDR1 PRHDT and CDR2 FYEKMQ (reference sequence). Sequences were obtained from PBMCs. The TCR was taken from a woman aged 50 to 60 in good health and CMV-seronegative. The rearrangement joins TRBV13 to TRBJ2-7; 14 positions match TRBD2. CDR3 sequence (DNA): TGTGCCAGCAGCCGGGGACTAGCGGGAGACGAGCAGTACTTC. Residues: CASSRGLAGDEQYF.